Listed here are 20 T cell receptor beta chains from one sample, sequenced in a study of T cell responses to AZD1222 COVID-19 vaccine (dated by TCRdb to about 2021). This specimen's time point label, per the study, means: about 28 days (+/-7) after the second vaccine dose. The receptor library was made with the immunoSEQ multiplex PCR assay. Sourced from immuneACCESS, this table was stored by TCRdb with only in-frame sequences that have V and J called. A share of the clones is absent; for the studies checked, an unresolved V gene accounts for under half, and the remainder has no known explanation. This sample comprises roughly 100,000 clones, nearly 90% of them detected only once. 2% to 3% of the sample comes from the top ten. Sequencing was performed on peripheral blood, taken 28 days after the second AZD1222 dose. These receptors all come from an adult who received the AZD1222 COVID-19 vaccine.

The chain recombines TRBV2 with TRBJ1-2; the D gene is possibly TRBD1 (6 bases). Germline V gene data show CDR1 as SNHLY and CDR2 as FYNNEI. CDR3 length equals 12 residues. V lost 5 bases and J 4 bases, leaving 8 bases between the germline ends. This CDR3 is CASSIGGYGYTF. The CDR3, as DNA: TGTGCCAGCAGTATAGGGGGCTATGGCTACACCTTC.

The chain has TRBV30 and TRBJ1-5, with D perhaps matching TRBD1 (6 bases). Germline assignment: CDR1 GTSNPN and CDR2 SVGIG (reference sequence). Trimming cost V 0 bases and J 5 bases, with 14 bases left between them. The CDR3 length is 15 residues. CDR3 nucleotide sequence: TGTGCCTGGAGTGTACAACGGACAGACGATCAGCCCCAGCATTTT. It yields the protein CAWSVQRTDDQPQHF.

The chain has TRBV29-1 and TRBJ1-1; D is undetermined. Trimming took off 8 bases at V and 0 bases at J, with 13 bases between the two ends. Germline lookup yields CDR1 SQVTM and CDR2 ANQGSEA. This CDR3 has 13 residues. The CDR3 DNA reads TGCAGCCTCTGGACGGGGATGAACACTGAAGCTTTCTTT. Encoded protein: CSLWTGMNTEAFF.

The V and J genes are TRBV28 and TRBJ2-5; a weak D match, TRBD1 (6 bases). With 6 bases removed from V and 2 bases from J, the gap between germline ends came to 25 bases. There are 18 residues in the CDR3. Germline V gene sequence: CDR1 MDHEN, CDR2 SYDVKM. The CDR3 protein is CASSHEIQTGGVQETQYF. CDR3 coding DNA: TGTGCCAGCAGCCATGAGATCCAGACAGGAGGTGTACAAGAGACCCAGTACTTC.

J is TRBJ2-2 and V is TRBV30; no firm D call. Trimming cost V 2 bases and J 4 bases, with 8 bases left between them. Per germline, CDR1 GTSNPN and CDR2 SVGIG (reference sequence). The CDR3 contains 13 residues. The CDR3 sequence is CAWSPPRTGELFF. In DNA, the CDR3 is TGTGCCTGGAGTCCGCCCCGCACCGGGGAGCTGTTTTTT.

The CDR3 nucleotides read TGCGCCAGCAGTGAGTCGAAACACTTAAACACTGAAGCTTTCTTT. Its protein product is CASSESKHLNTEAFF. This chain joins TRBV10-2 and TRBJ1-1, with D unresolved. The CDR3 length is 15 residues. Trimming took 0 bases from V and 2 from J, leaving 10 bases between them. The V gene's germline CDR1 is WSHSY and CDR2 SAAADI.

This chain uses TRBV4-2 with TRBJ2-1; D gene ambiguous. The ends were cut back, 0 bases at V and 11 bases at J, with 11 bases in the middle. Germline lookup yields CDR1 LGHNA and CDR2 YNFKEQ. This CDR3 region has 13 residues. The CDR3 DNA is TGTGCCAGCAGCCAAGATCTAAGTATTAAGCAGTTCTTC. This encodes CASSQDLSIKQFF.

The chain recombines TRBV30 with TRBJ2-7, with D perhaps matching TRBD1 (5 bases). CDR1 and CDR2 from the germline V gene are GTSNPN and SVGIG (reference sequence). This CDR3 has 12 amino acids. V was cut by 5 bases and J by 2 bases, with 10 bases left in between. Here the CDR3 DNA reads TGTGCCTGGGCGACAGATACCTACGAGCAGTACTTC. Encoded protein: CAWATDTYEQYF.

The rearrangement uses TRBV18 and TRBJ2-7, with TRBD2 matching over 16 bases. In germline, CDR1 is KGHSH, CDR2 LQKENI. CDR3 length: 17 residues. Germline trimming cut 1 base from V and 1 base from J; bases unmatched to any gene: 1. CDR3 sequence: CASSPQGLAGGSYEQYF. CDR3 DNA: TGTGCCAGCTCACCACAGGGACTAGCGGGAGGGTCCTACGAGCAGTACTTC.

The chain links TRBV5-1 to TRBJ1-6; 7 bases line up with TRBD1. In germline, CDR1 is SGHRS, CDR2 YFSETQ. Trimming removed 0 bases from V and 7 bases from J; junction bases left unmatched: 4. This CDR3 has 15 residues. For the CDR3, the DNA is TGCGCCAGCAGCTTGGCGGGACAGCGAAATTCACCCCTCCACTTT. Protein: CASSLAGQRNSPLHF.

The CDR3 sequence is CASSPNRVGEQFF. CDR3 bases: TGTGCCAGCAGCCCCAACAGGGTTGGTGAGCAGTTCTTC. V usage is TRBV11-3 and J usage is TRBJ2-1; tentatively, D is TRBD1 (6 bases). The V gene lost 5 bases and the J gene lost 9 bases, with 14 bases spanning the gap. Germline assignment: CDR1 SGHNT and CDR2 YENEEA. This CDR3 region has 13 residues. The full variable domain, with the rest looked up from reference TRBV11-3 and TRBJ2-1, is EAGVVQSPRYKIIEKKQPVAFWCNPISGHNTLYWYLQNLGQGPELLIRYENEEAVDDSQLPKDRFSAERLKGVDSTLKIQPAELGDSAVYLCASSPNRVGEQFFGPGTRLTVL.

The CDR3 is CASSWNPNYGYTF. The DNA of the CDR3 is TGTGCCAGCAGTTGGAACCCTAACTATGGCTACACCTTC. The chain has TRBV28 and TRBJ1-2; D is unclear. Germline CDR1 is MDHEN and CDR2 is SYDVKM. This CDR3 region has 13 residues. Trimming removed 4 bases at V and 0 bases at J, with 6 bases between.

The chain joins TRBV5-1 to TRBJ1-1; D not certain. V was clipped by 2 bases and J by 3 bases, with 8 bases between them. The CDR3 extends over 13 amino acids. Germline loops: CDR1 SGHRS, CDR2 YFSETQ. The CDR3 region is CASSLEGHTEAFF. Here the CDR3 DNA reads TGCGCCAGCAGCTTAGAAGGGCACACTGAAGCTTTCTTT.

The chain is built from TRBV29-1 and TRBJ2-2, with TRBD2 matching 12 bases. CDR1 SQVTM and CDR2 ANQGSEA come from the germline V gene. CDR3 size: 14 residues. After removal of 7 bases from V and 7 bases from J, the junction contained 7 bases not matched to a gene. CDR3 amino acids: CSASSGRAGGELFF. Here the CDR3 DNA reads TGCAGCGCATCTAGCGGGAGGGCCGGCGGGGAGCTGTTTTTT.

V gene TRBV30 combines with J gene TRBJ1-6, with D unresolved. The V gene lost 5 bases and the J gene lost 7 bases, with 18 bases spanning the gap. Looked up from germline, CDR1 is GTSNPN and CDR2 is SVGIG (reference sequence). There are 15 residues in the CDR3. The CDR3 reads CAWQSSSGLNSPLHF. The CDR3 DNA reads TGTGCCTGGCAATCCAGTTCGGGCTTGAATTCACCCCTCCACTTT.

This clone is a singleton in its sample. The J gene is TRBJ2-3, the V gene TRBV29-1; D is uncertain. V was cut by 8 bases and J by 0 bases, with 9 bases left in between. Germline V gives CDR1 SQVTM, CDR2 ANQGSEA. The CDR3 consists of 12 residues. The CDR3 is CSSRPSTDTQYF. CDR3 coding DNA: TGCAGCTCGCGGCCCAGCACAGATACGCAGTATTTT.

The V gene is TRBV7-8, the J gene TRBJ1-2, with D unresolved. V was shortened by 5 bases and J by 8 bases, with 24 bases between the two germline ends. Per the germline V gene, CDR1 is SGHVS and CDR2 is FQNEAQ. The CDR3 consists of 16 residues. The CDR3 loop is CASSEKFPGTVGGYTF. The DNA of the CDR3 is TGTGCCAGCAGCGAGAAGTTCCCGGGTACGGTCGGCGGCTACACCTTC.

The chain joins TRBV28 to TRBJ1-1; D ambiguous. Germline V gene data show CDR1 as MDHEN and CDR2 as SYDVKM. V gave up 5 bases and J gave up 3 bases, with 10 bases separating them. The CDR3 spans 13 residues. CDR3 region: CASSLRGYTEAFF. CDR3 bases: TGTGCCAGCAGTCTGCGAGGATACACTGAAGCTTTCTTT. Looking up the rest from reference TRBV28 and TRBJ1-1 gives the full variable domain: DVKVTQSSRYLVKRTGEKVFLECVQDMDHENMFWYRQDPGLGLRLIYFSYDVKMKEKGDIPEGYSVSREKKERFSLILESASTNQTSMYLCASSLRGYTEAFFGQGTRLTVV.

J is TRBJ2-1 and V is TRBV27, with 7 bases matching TRBD1. The V segment lost 1 base and the J segment 3 bases; nucleotides outside the gene matches: 3. The CDR3 length is 15 residues. The V gene's germline CDR1 is MNHEY and CDR2 SMNVEV (reference sequence). The CDR3 nucleotides read TGTGCCAGCAGTTTATGGACAGGCGACTACAATGAGCAGTTCTTC. This encodes CASSLWTGDYNEQFF.

This clone was recorded only once. The genes are TRBV5-1 and TRBJ2-5, with D unclear. CDR1 and CDR2 (germline): SGHRS, YFSETQ. The CDR3 runs 13 residues. V lost 7 bases, J lost 5 bases, and 15 bases lay in between. CDR3 amino acids: CASRGDPHETQYF. The DNA of the CDR3 is TGCGCCAGCCGCGGAGACCCCCATGAGACCCAGTACTTC.